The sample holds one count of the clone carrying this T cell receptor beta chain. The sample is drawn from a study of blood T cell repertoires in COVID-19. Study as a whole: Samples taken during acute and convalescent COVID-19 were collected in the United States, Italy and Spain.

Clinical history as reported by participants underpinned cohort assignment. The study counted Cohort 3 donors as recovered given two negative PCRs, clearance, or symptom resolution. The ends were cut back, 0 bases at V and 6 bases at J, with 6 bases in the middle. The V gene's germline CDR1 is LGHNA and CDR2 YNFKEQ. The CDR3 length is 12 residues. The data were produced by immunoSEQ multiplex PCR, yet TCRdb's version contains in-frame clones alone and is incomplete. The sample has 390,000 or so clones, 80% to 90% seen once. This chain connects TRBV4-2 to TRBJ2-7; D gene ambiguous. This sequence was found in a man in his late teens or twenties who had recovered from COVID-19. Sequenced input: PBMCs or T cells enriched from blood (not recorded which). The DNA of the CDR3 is TGTGCCAGCAGCCAAGAGATCGGCGAGCAGTACTTC. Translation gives CASSQEIGEQYF.